This T cell receptor (beta chain) comes out of a study of T-cell reconstitution after alpha-beta-depleted transplantation in children. In regard to this clonotype: The antigen remains undetermined.

TCRbeta library construction was performed incorporating unique molecular identifiers. TCRdb recomputed calls from the PCR reads with MiXCR, one row per CDR3 protein. The sample includes around 250,000 distinct CDR3 sequences, roughly 25% of them seen just once. The V gene's germline CDR1 is SGHRS and CDR2 YFSETQ. The CDR3 is made up of 16 amino acids. V shed 4 bases, J shed 6 bases, and the junction held 9 bases outside the gene matches. Findings and limits, study-wide: Reported findings indicate that, about two months after transplant, alpha-beta T cells came from several hundred expanded clones, which were derived from non-depleted graft cells. After one year, T-cell counts and TCRbeta diversity mostly came from new T cells. At day 60, the high TCRbeta diversity found in some patients originated from recipient T cells and thymic progenitors that had survived.

V gene TRBV5-1 combines with J gene TRBJ2-1; 11 bases are a match to TRBD2. This receptor was identified in a girl aged 2-10 years with Fanconi anemia, due to receive a stem cell transplant. The material sequenced was PBMCs, taken before TCRalphabeta/CD19-depleted stem cell transplant. The chain's CDR3 is CASSPHIAGGGNEQFF. The CDR3 DNA reads TGCGCCAGCAGCCCTCATATAGCGGGAGGGGGCAATGAGCAGTTCTTC.